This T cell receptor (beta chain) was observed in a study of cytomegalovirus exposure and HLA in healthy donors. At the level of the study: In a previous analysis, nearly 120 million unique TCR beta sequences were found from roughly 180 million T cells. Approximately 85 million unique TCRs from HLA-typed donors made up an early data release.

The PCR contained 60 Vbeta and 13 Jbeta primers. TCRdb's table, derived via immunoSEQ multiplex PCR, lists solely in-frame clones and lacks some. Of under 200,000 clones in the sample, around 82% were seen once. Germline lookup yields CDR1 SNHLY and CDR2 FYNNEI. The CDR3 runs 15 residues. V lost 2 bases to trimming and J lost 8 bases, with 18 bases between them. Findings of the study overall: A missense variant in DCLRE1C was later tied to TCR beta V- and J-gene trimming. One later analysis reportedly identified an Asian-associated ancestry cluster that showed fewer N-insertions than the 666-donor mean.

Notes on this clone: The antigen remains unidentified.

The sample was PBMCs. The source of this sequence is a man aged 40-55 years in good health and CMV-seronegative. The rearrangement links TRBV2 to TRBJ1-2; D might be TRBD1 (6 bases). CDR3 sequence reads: CASSETQGTLSGYTF. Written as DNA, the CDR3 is TGTGCCAGCAGTGAAACACAGGGAACCCTCTCCGGCTACACCTTC.